Shown below are 8 T cell receptor beta chains from a single sample sequenced in a study of graft-versus-host responses after intestinal transplantation. Using immunoSEQ multiplex PCR, the repertoire was profiled, and TCRdb retains in-frame clones only, with some absent. The table has about 97,000 clones, 75% to 95% seen once. The sample consisted of PBMCs, taken around 450 days after intestinal transplant. Every receptor here comes from a human patient who received an intestinal transplant, so some T cells may come from the graft donor.

On this clone itself: Other nucleotide sequences from this sample produce the same CDR3. This chain joins TRBV5-1 and TRBJ2-7; D uncertain. The CDR3 has 15 amino acids. The V and J ends lost 0 bases and 3 bases respectively, with 13 bases between them. CDR1 SGHRS and CDR2 YFSETQ come from the germline V gene. The CDR3 reads CASSLGQDPYYEQYF. DNA of the CDR3: TGCGCCAGCAGCTTGGGTCAGGATCCCTACTACGAGCAGTACTTC.

The chain has TRBV19 and TRBJ2-1; TRBD2 might be the D (6 bases). V was cut by 3 bases and J by 9 bases, with 6 bases left in between. The germline V gene encodes CDR1 LNHDA and CDR2 SQIVND (reference sequence). This CDR3 is 11 amino acids long. The CDR3 spells CASSIGGEQFF. CDR3 sequence (DNA): TGTGCCAGTAGTATCGGGGGTGAGCAGTTCTTC.

This chain links TRBV25-1 with TRBJ2-5, with D perhaps assigned TRBD1 or TRBD2 (5 bases each). Trimming took 8 bases from V and 11 from J, leaving 24 bases between them. Germline V gene sequence: CDR1 MGHDK, CDR2 SYGVNS. CDR3 length: 14 residues. The CDR3 bases are TGTGCCAGCTCCCAGGGCTTTAGGGTATGGGAGCAGTACTTC. Its protein product is CASSQGFRVWEQYF.

The chain carries TRBV29-1 and TRBJ2-1, with 10 positions matching TRBD1. Trimming at V came to 5 bases and at J to 5 bases, leaving 9 bases not matched to a gene. CDR1 and CDR2 (germline): SQVTM, ANQGSEA. There are 15 residues in the CDR3. CDR3 amino acids: CSVYGRQGAHNEQFF. CDR3 in DNA: TGCAGCGTTTACGGCAGACAGGGGGCCCACAATGAGCAGTTCTTC.

CDR3 residues: CASSWSGYTYEQYF. CDR3 DNA: TGTGCCAGCAGCTGGTCCGGCTATACCTACGAGCAGTACTTC. The chain uses TRBV5-6 and TRBJ2-7; D unresolved. CDR3 length equals 14 residues. With 3 bases removed from V and 2 bases from J, the gap between germline ends came to 12 bases. The germline CDR1 and CDR2 sequences are SGHDT and YYEEEE.

The chain uses TRBV7-8 and TRBJ2-2; 12 nucleotides line up with TRBD1. The germline V gene encodes CDR1 SGHVS and CDR2 FQNEAQ. The trim removed 5 bases at V and 5 bases at J, leaving 9 bases unmatched. This CDR3 is built from 17 residues. The CDR3, as DNA: TGTGCCAGCAGCACCGGGACAGGGGGCAGTGGGACCGGGGAGCTGTTTTTT. This gives the protein CASSTGTGGSGTGELFF.

V usage is TRBV10-3 and J usage is TRBJ1-5; D is perhaps TRBD1 (6 bases). The V and J ends lost 2 bases and 4 bases respectively, with 15 bases between them. The CDR3 is 16 amino acids. Germline V CDR1 and CDR2: ENHRY, SYGVKD. The CDR3 spells CAISERQVLSNQPQHF. In DNA form, the CDR3 reads TGTGCCATCAGTGAGAGACAGGTGTTAAGTAATCAGCCCCAGCATTTT.

The chain links TRBV7-8 to TRBJ2-7; 9 bases fit TRBD1. The CDR3 totals 14 residues. Trimming took 4 bases from V and 2 from J; bases not matched to a gene: 3. CDR1 is SGHVS and CDR2 is FQNEAQ in the germline V gene. CDR3 sequence: CASSSDRGAYEQYF. In nucleotides, the CDR3 is TGTGCCAGCAGCTCTGACAGGGGGGCCTACGAGCAGTACTTC. The entire variable domain, with the rest obtained from reference TRBV7-8 and TRBJ2-7, is as follows: GAGVSQSPRYKVAKRGQDVALRCDPISGHVSLFWYQQALGQGPEFLTYFQNEAQLDKSGLPSDRFFAERPEGSVSTLKIQRTQQEDSAVYLCASSSDRGAYEQYFGPGTRLTVT.